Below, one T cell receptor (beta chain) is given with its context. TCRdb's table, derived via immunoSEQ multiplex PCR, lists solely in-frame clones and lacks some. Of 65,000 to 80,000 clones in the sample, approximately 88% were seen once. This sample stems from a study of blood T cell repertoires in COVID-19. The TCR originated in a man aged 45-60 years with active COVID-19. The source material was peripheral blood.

The CDR3 here is CASSFSPRAEAFF. The CDR3 bases are TGTGCCAGCAGTTTTTCCCCGCGCGCTGAAGCTTTCTTT. V is TRBV7-3 and J is TRBJ1-1; no firm D call. V lost 6 bases and J 6 bases, leaving 14 bases between the germline ends. This CDR3 is built from 13 residues. Germline assignment: CDR1 SGHTA and CDR2 FQGTGA. Together with reference TRBV7-3 and TRBJ1-1, the CDR3 gives the full variable domain: GAGVSQTPSNKVTEKGKYVELRCDPISGHTALYWYRQSLGQGPEFLIYFQGTGAADDSGLPNDRFFAVRPEGSVSTLKIQRTERGDSAVYLCASSFSPRAEAFFGQGTRLTVV.